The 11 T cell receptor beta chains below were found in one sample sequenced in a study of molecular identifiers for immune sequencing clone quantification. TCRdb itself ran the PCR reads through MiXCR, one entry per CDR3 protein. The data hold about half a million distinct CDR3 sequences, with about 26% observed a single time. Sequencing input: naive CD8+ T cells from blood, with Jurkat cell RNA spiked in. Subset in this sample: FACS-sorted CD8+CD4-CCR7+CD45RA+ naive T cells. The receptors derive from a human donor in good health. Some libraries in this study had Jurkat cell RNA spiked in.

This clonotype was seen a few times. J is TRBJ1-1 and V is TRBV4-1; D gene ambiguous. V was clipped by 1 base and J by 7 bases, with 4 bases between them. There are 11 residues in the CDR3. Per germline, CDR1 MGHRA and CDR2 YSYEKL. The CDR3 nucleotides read TGCGCCAGCAGCCAAGGGAATGAAGCTTTCTTT. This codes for CASSQGNEAFF.

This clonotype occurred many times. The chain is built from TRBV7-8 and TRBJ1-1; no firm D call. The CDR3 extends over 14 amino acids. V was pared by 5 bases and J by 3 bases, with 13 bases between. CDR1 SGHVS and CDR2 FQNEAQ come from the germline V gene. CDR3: CASSPYPRDTEAFF. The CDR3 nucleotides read TGTGCCAGCAGCCCATACCCTAGGGACACTGAAGCTTTCTTT.

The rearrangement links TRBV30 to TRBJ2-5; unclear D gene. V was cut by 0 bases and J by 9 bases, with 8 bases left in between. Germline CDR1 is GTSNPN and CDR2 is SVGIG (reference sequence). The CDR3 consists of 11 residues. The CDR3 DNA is TGTGCCTGGAGTGTGGGTGAGCCCCAGTACTTC. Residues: CAWSVGEPQYF.

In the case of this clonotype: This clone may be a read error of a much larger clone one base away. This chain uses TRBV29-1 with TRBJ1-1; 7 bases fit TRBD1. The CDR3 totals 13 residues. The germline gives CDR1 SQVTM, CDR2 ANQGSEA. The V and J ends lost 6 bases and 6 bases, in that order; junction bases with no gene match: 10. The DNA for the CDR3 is TGCAGCGTCCGGACAGGTCTTGACTCTGAAGCTTTCTTT. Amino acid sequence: CSVRTGLDSEAFF.

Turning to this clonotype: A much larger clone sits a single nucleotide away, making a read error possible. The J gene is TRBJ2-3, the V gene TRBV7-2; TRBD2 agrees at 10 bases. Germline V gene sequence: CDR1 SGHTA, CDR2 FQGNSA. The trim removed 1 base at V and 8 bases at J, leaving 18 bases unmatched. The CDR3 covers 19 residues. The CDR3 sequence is CASSLGPTEVAGGAVTQYF. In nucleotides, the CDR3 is TGTGCCAGCAGCTTAGGGCCTACGGAGGTAGCGGGGGGTGCAGTTACGCAGTATTTT.

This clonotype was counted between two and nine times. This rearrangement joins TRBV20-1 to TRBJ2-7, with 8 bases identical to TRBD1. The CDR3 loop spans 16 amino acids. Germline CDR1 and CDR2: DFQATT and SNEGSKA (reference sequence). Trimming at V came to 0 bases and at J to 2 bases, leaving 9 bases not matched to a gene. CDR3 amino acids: CSARDPQGAVPYEQYF. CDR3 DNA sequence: TGCAGTGCTAGAGATCCCCAGGGGGCGGTCCCCTACGAGCAGTACTTC.

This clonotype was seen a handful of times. The CDR3: CASSPGLGTLEQYF. The CDR3 DNA reads as TGCGCCAGCAGCCCAGGGTTGGGAACGCTCGAGCAGTACTTC. V and J are TRBV4-3 and TRBJ2-7, with TRBD1 as a possible D gene (5 bases). The CDR3 extends over 14 amino acids. With 4 bases removed from V and 6 bases from J, the gap between germline ends came to 16 bases. CDR1 is LGHNA and CDR2 is YSLEER in the germline V gene.

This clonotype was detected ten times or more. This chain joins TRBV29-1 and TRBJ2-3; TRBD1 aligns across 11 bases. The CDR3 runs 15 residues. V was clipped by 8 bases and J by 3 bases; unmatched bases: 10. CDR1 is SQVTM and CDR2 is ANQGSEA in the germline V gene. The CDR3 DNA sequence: TGCAGCACATGGGGGACAGGGGGTCGAACAGATACGCAGTATTTT. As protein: CSTWGTGGRTDTQYF.

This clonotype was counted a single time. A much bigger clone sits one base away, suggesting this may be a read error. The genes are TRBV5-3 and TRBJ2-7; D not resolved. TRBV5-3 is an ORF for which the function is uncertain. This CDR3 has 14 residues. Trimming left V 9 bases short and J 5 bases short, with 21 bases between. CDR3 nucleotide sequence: TGTGCCAACAGCTTCGGCCCCTCGCAGGACGAGCAGTACTTC. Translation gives CANSFGPSQDEQYF.

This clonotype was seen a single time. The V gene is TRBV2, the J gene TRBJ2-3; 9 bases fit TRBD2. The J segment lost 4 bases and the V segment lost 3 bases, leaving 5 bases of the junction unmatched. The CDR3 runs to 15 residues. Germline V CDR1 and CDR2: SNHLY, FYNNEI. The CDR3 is CASSDVAGVADTQYF. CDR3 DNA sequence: TGTGCCAGCAGTGATGTAGCGGGAGTCGCAGATACGCAGTATTTT.

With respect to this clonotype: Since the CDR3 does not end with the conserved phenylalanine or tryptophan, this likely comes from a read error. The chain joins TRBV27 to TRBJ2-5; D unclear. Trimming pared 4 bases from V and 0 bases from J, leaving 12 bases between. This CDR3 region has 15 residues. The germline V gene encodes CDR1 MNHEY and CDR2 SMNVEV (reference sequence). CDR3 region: CASSSGGWYQETQYL. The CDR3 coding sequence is TGTGCCAGCAGTTCAGGTGGATGGTACCAAGAGACCCAGTACCTC.